This TCR beta chain was documented in a study of blood T cell repertoires in COVID-19. Study-level background: Both acute and convalescent COVID-19 samples were obtained from the United States, Italy and Spain.

The CDR3 is made up of 17 amino acids. Germline V gives CDR1 SGHNT, CDR2 YENEEA. V dropped 0 bases and J dropped 0 bases, with 14 bases sitting between them. Measured with immunoSEQ multiplex PCR; TCRdb has only the in-frame clones, and not every one. The sample shows fewer than 80,000 clones, around 90% of them seen only once. J is TRBJ1-1 and V is TRBV11-3; perhaps TRBD1 as D (6 bases). The receptor comes from a man aged 45-65 years with acute or convalescent COVID-19. Sample: peripheral blood. The CDR3 region has the DNA TGTGCCAGCAGCTTAGAGGGGGCTCCGTCTATGAACACTGAAGCTTTCTTT. Amino acid sequence: CASSLEGAPSMNTEAFF.